Each of the 19 T cell receptor beta chains below was sequenced from the same sample in a study of OX40 agonist ivuxolimab in advanced cancers. The table came from immunoSEQ multiplex PCR; TCRdb's copy has only in-frame clones and leaves some out. The sample has tens of thousands of clones; more than 80% are singletons. This specimen consisted of CD4+ or CD8+ T cells sorted from blood, obtained in a trial of the OX40 agonist ivuxolimab. The source is an adult with an advanced solid tumor such as melanoma, head and neck, liver or kidney cancer.

The V gene is TRBV19, the J gene TRBJ2-7, with 7 bases fitting TRBD1. With 5 bases clipped from V and 3 bases from J, the junction kept 10 bases outside the gene matches. CDR3 length: 15 residues. The germline CDR1 and CDR2 sequences are LNHDA and SQIVND (reference sequence). CDR3 sequence (DNA): TGTGCCAGTAGTCGCACAGGGGTAGGTAACTACGAGCAGTACTTC. Protein: CASSRTGVGNYEQYF.

V and J are TRBV5-8 and TRBJ1-3; the D is unclear. Germline-derived CDR1 and CDR2 are SGHTS and YDEGEE. Between the trimmed V and J ends, which lost 4 bases and 2 bases, there was a span of 10 bases. The CDR3 runs to 14 residues. In DNA, the CDR3 is TGTGCCAGCAGCCCGGATAACCCTGGAAACACCATATATTTT. Its translation is CASSPDNPGNTIYF.

The chain recombines TRBV30 with TRBJ1-5; TRBD1 agrees at 10 bases. CDR1 is GTSNPN and CDR2 is SVGIG in the germline V gene (reference sequence). The trim removed 3 bases at V and 4 bases at J, leaving 0 bases unmatched. CDR3 length: 13 residues. This CDR3 reads CAWRGQGNQPQHF. The CDR3 DNA sequence: TGTGCCTGGAGGGGACAGGGGAATCAGCCCCAGCATTTT.

The chain joins TRBV30 to TRBJ2-1, with D possibly TRBD1 on 6 matching bases. CDR1 GTSNPN and CDR2 SVGIG come from the germline V gene (reference sequence). The CDR3 totals 12 residues. CDR3: CGGHRSYNEQFF. The CDR3 DNA sequence: TGTGGGGGGCACCGCTCCTACAATGAGCAGTTCTTC.

This clone was seen more than once but under ten times. The rearrangement links TRBV10-1 to TRBJ2-2; D ambiguous. CDR1 is WNHNN, CDR2 SYGVQD, per germline (reference sequence). Trimming removed 6 bases at V and 8 bases at J, with 16 bases between. CDR3 length: 14 amino acids. CDR3 in amino acids: CASSEDPVSGELFF. The CDR3 DNA reads TGCGCCAGCAGCGAGGACCCCGTCTCTGGGGAGCTGTTTTTT.

The J gene is TRBJ1-3, the V gene TRBV10-3; the D is unclear. The germline V and J ends were trimmed by 4 bases and 2 bases, with 12 bases remaining between them. Germline assignment: CDR1 ENHRY and CDR2 SYGVKD. The CDR3 consists of 15 residues. CDR3 DNA sequence: TGTGCCATCAGTGGGACCGGGAGGACTGGAAACACCATATATTTT. It yields the protein CAISGTGRTGNTIYF.

The chain couples TRBV11-2 to TRBJ2-6, with 9 positions matching TRBD2. Unmatched junction bases numbered 4, after V lost 3 bases and J lost 1 base. The CDR3 contains 17 residues. Germline V CDR1 and CDR2: SGHAT, FQNNGV. Here the CDR3 reads CASSFPAGGSGANVLTF. The CDR3, as DNA: TGTGCCAGCAGCTTTCCGGCGGGAGGGTCTGGGGCCAACGTCCTGACTTTC.

This clone was seen just once. The CDR3 region has the DNA TGTGCCAGCAGCCTTAACAGGGTCGGCAATCAGCCCCAGCATTTT. Protein product: CASSLNRVGNQPQHF. The genes are TRBV28 and TRBJ1-5; maybe TRBD1 (6 bases). The CDR3 loop spans 15 amino acids. Trimming removed 6 bases at V and 2 bases at J, with 14 bases between. Germline loops: CDR1 MDHEN, CDR2 SYDVKM.

This chain links TRBV19 with TRBJ2-7; tentative D call: TRBD1 (6 bases). The CDR3 is made up of 13 amino acids. Germline V CDR1 and CDR2: LNHDA, SQIVND (reference sequence). V was cut by 8 bases and J by 2 bases, with 13 bases left in between. CDR3: CASSPDRTYEQYF. The CDR3 DNA sequence: TGTGCCAGTTCTCCGGACAGAACCTACGAGCAGTACTTC.

J is TRBJ2-1 and V is TRBV28; D unclear. Trimming removed 7 bases from V and 5 bases from J, with 12 bases in between. Germline V gene lookup returns CDR1 MDHEN and CDR2 SYDVKM. The CDR3 is 13 amino acids. The CDR3 sequence: CASMANNNNEQFF. The CDR3 region has the DNA TGTGCCAGCATGGCGAACAACAACAATGAGCAGTTCTTC.

This chain's CDR3 is CASSPPGQLHSGANVLTF. CDR3 DNA sequence: TGTGCCAGCAGCCCTCCTGGGCAGCTCCACTCTGGGGCCAACGTCCTGACTTTC. The chain has TRBV7-3 and TRBJ2-6, with unresolved D. The V and J ends lost 5 bases and 0 bases respectively, with 17 bases between them. This CDR3 contains 18 residues. Germline CDR1 and CDR2: SGHTA and FQGTGA.

The chain links TRBV9 to TRBJ1-1; no clear D. CDR1 is SGDLS and CDR2 is YYNGEE in the germline V gene. V dropped 7 bases and J dropped 0 bases, with 10 bases sitting between them. The CDR3 loop spans 13 amino acids. In DNA, the CDR3 is TGTGCCAGCTCCCCAACACTGAACACTGAAGCTTTCTTT. Translation: CASSPTLNTEAFF.

The chain has TRBV7-6 and TRBJ1-3; D not resolved. CDR1 and CDR2 (germline): SGHVS, FNYEAQ. This CDR3 is 16 amino acids long. Trimming left V 3 bases short and J 1 base short, with 13 bases between. The CDR3 bases are TGTGCCAGCAGCTTCGGGCCGCCGTCATCTGGAAACACCATATATTTT. The encoded protein is CASSFGPPSSGNTIYF.

V gene TRBV10-2 combines with J gene TRBJ1-6, with D perhaps matching TRBD1 (5 bases). Germline V lookup: CDR1 WSHSY, CDR2 SAAADI. Deletions cut 3 bases from V and 10 bases from J, with 13 bases between. The CDR3 consists of 14 residues. The CDR3 nucleotides read TGCGCCAGCAGTGATGGGACGATTCGGTCACCCCTCCACTTT. Translated: CASSDGTIRSPLHF.

J is TRBJ2-1 and V is TRBV2; D is ambiguous. Trimming cost V 3 bases and J 7 bases, with 16 bases left between them. Germline V gene sequence: CDR1 SNHLY, CDR2 FYNNEI. There are 15 residues in the CDR3. CDR3 region: CASSESYIEGNEQFF. DNA for the CDR3: TGTGCCAGCAGTGAGTCGTATATTGAAGGGAATGAGCAGTTCTTC.

This chain connects TRBV5-6 to TRBJ2-2; tentative D call: TRBD1 (5 bases). Germline V gene lookup returns CDR1 SGHDT and CDR2 YYEEEE. The ends were cut back, 0 bases at V and 4 bases at J, with 7 bases in the middle. The CDR3 covers 14 residues. The CDR3 DNA sequence: TGTGCCAGCAGCTTGGTACAGGCCACCGGGGAGCTGTTTTTT. Its protein product is CASSLVQATGELFF.

V gene TRBV4-1 combines with J gene TRBJ2-3; no firm D call. The CDR3 consists of 17 residues. Germline values: CDR1 MGHRA, CDR2 YSYEKL. Trimming shortened V by 1 base and J by 1 base, and 15 bases separated the two germline ends. The CDR3 DNA follows: TGCGCCAGCAGCCAAGCTCGAGGTGGTGGGGGCACAGATACGCAGTATTTT. Its translation: CASSQARGGGGTDTQYF.

About this clone itself: Other DNA sequences in this sample translate to the same CDR3. V usage is TRBV5-1 and J usage is TRBJ2-1; 7 nucleotides align to TRBD2. The V and J ends lost 0 bases and 4 bases, in that order; junction bases with no gene match: 7. Germline CDR1 and CDR2: SGHRS and YFSETQ. The CDR3 consists of 16 residues. The CDR3 here is CASSLAGASGYNEQFF. CDR3 coding DNA: TGCGCCAGCAGCTTGGCCGGGGCTAGCGGTTACAATGAGCAGTTCTTC.

The rearrangement joins TRBV10-3 to TRBJ2-2; D possibly corresponds to TRBD1 (6 bases). V was pared by 5 bases and J by 5 bases, with 9 bases between. The CDR3 extends over 13 amino acids. Germline V CDR1 and CDR2: ENHRY, SYGVKD. The CDR3 DNA follows: TGTGCCATCAGTACAGGGAATACCGGGGAGCTGTTTTTT. Translating gives CAISTGNTGELFF.